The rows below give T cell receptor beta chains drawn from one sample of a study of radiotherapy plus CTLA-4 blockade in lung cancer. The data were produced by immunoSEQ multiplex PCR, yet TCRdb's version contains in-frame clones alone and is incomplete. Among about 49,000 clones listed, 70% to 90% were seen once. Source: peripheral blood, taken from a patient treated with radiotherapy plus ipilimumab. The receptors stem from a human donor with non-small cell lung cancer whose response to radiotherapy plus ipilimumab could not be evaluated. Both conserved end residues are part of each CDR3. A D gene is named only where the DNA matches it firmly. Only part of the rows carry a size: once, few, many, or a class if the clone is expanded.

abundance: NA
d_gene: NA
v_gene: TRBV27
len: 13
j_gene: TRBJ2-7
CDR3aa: CASSPVTGYEQYF
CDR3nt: TGTGCCAGCAGCCCCGTTACTGGTTACGAGCAGTACTTC

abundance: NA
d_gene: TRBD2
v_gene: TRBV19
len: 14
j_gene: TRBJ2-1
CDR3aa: CASSETSGNNEQFF
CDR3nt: TGTGCCAGTAGTGAGACTAGCGGGAACAATGAGCAGTTCTTC

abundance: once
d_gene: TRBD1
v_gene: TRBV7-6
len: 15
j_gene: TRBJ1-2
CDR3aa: CASSEDRLPGDGYTF
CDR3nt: TGTGCCAGCAGCGAGGACAGGCTCCCAGGGGATGGCTACACCTTC

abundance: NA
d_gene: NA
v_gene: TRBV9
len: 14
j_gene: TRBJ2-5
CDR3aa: CASNRERPQETQYF
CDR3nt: TGTGCCAGTAACCGGGAGCGGCCTCAAGAGACCCAGTACTTC

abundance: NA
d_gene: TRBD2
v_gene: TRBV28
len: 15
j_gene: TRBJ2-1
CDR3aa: CASGRLAGGVNEQFF
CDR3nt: TGTGCCAGCGGGAGACTAGCGGGAGGGGTGAATGAGCAGTTCTTC

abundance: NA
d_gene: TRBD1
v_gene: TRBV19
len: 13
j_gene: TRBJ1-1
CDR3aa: CASSRGQVTEAFF
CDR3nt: TGTGCCAGTAGCAGGGGGCAAGTCACTGAAGCTTTCTTT

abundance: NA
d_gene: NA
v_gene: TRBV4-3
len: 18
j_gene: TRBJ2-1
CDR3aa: CASSQIIVGAALDNEQFF
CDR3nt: TGCGCCAGCAGCCAAATAATAGTGGGGGCGGCTCTCGACAATGAGCAGTTCTTC

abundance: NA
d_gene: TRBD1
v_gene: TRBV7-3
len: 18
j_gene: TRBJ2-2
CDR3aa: CASSSRGDRLPNTGELFF
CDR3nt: TGTGCCAGCAGCTCTCGAGGGGACAGACTACCGAACACCGGGGAGCTGTTTTTT

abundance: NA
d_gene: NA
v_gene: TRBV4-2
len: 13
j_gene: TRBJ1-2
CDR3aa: CASSQDLRQRYTF
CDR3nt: TGTGCCAGCAGCCAAGATCTGAGACAGCGCTACACCTTC

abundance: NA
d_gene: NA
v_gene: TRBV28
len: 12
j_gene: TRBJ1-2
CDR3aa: CASSQNKYGYTF
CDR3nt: TGTGCCAGCAGCCAGAACAAGTATGGCTACACCTTC

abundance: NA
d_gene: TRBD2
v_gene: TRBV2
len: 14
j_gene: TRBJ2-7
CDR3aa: CASEASGIHYEQYF
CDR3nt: TGTGCCAGCGAGGCTAGCGGGATTCACTACGAGCAGTACTTC

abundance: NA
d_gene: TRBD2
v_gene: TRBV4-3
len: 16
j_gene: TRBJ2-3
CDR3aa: CASSQDRAGVADTQYF
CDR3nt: TGCGCCAGCAGCCAAGATCGAGCGGGAGTGGCAGATACGCAGTATTTT

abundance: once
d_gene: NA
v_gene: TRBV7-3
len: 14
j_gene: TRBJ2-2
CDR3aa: CASSRQANTGELFF
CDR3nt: TGTGCCAGCAGCCGACAGGCGAACACCGGGGAGCTGTTTTTT

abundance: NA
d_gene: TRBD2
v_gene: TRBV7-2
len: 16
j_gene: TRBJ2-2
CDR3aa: CASSLGRLAGVGELFF
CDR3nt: TGTGCCAGCAGCTTAGGAAGACTAGCGGGCGTCGGGGAGCTGTTTTTT

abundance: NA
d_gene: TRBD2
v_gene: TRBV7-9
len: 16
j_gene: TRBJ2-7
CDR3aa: CASSLGIAGGVYEQYF
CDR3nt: TGTGCCAGCAGCTTAGGGATAGCGGGAGGTGTTTACGAGCAGTACTTC

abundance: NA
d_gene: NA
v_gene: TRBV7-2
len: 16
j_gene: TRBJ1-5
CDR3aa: CASSLRGPGGNQPQHF
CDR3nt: TGTGCCAGCAGCTTGCGGGGCCCCGGGGGCAATCAGCCCCAGCATTTT

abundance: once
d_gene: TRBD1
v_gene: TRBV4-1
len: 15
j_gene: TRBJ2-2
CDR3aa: CASSQVKGATGELFF
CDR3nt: TGCGCCAGCAGCCAAGTCAAGGGGGCCACCGGGGAGCTGTTTTTT

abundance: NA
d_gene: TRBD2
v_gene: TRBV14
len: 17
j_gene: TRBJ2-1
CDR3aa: CASSRRTSVSSYNEQFF
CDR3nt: TGTGCCAGCAGCCGGCGGACTAGCGTGAGCTCCTACAATGAGCAGTTCTTC

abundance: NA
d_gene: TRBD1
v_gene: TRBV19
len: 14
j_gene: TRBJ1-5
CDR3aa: CATLSRDREQPQHF
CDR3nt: TGTGCCACTCTCTCCCGGGACAGGGAACAGCCCCAGCATTTT

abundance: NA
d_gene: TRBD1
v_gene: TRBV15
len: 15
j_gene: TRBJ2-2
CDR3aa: CATSSGQGETGELFF
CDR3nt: TGTGCCACCAGCTCTGGACAGGGCGAGACCGGGGAGCTGTTTTTT

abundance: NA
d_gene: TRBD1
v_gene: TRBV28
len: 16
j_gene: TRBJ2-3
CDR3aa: CASSGTGVRRTDTQYF
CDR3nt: TGTGCCAGCAGCGGAACAGGGGTAAGACGCACAGATACGCAGTATTTT

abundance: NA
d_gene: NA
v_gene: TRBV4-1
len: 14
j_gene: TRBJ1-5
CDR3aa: CASSQGRERQPQHF
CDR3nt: TGCGCCAGCAGCCAAGGGAGGGAGCGGCAGCCCCAGCATTTT

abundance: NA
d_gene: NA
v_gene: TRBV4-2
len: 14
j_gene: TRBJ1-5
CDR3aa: CASSQDRDNQPQHF
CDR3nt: TGTGCCAGCAGCCAAGACAGGGACAATCAGCCCCAGCATTTT

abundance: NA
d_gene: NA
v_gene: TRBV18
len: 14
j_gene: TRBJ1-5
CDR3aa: CASSSRGDNQPQHF
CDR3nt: TGTGCCAGCTCCTCACGGGGGGACAATCAGCCCCAGCATTTT

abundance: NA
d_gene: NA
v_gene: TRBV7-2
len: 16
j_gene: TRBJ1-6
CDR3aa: CASSLVVAGNNSPLHF
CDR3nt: TGTGCCAGCAGCTTAGTCGTCGCAGGGAATAATTCACCCCTCCACTTT

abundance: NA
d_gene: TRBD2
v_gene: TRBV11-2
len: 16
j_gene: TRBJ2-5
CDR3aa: CASSFGLAGGRETQYF
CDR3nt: TGTGCCAGCAGCTTCGGATTAGCGGGAGGGCGGGAGACCCAGTACTTC

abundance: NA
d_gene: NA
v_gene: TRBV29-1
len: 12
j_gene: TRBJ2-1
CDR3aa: CSVVQVRNEQFF
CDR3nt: TGCAGCGTTGTACAGGTTAGGAATGAGCAGTTCTTC

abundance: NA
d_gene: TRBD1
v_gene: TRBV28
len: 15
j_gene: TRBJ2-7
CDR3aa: CASDTVGQGAREQYF
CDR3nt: TGTGCCAGCGACACGGTGGGACAGGGGGCGCGCGAGCAGTACTTC

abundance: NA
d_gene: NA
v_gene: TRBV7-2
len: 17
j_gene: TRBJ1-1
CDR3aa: CASSLGGSSDMNTEAFF
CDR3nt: TGTGCCAGCAGCTTAGGGGGCTCCTCGGATATGAACACTGAAGCTTTCTTT

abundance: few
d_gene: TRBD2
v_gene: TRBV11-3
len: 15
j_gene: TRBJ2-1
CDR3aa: CASSRGSSSYNEQFF
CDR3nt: TGTGCCAGCAGCCGCGGGAGTAGCTCCTACAATGAGCAGTTCTTC

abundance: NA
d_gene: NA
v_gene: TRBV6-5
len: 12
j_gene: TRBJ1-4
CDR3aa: CASRLQGEKLFF
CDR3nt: TGTGCCAGCAGGCTCCAGGGTGAAAAACTGTTTTTT

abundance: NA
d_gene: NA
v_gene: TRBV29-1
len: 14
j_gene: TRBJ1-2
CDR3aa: CSVEGGGAGYGYTF
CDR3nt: TGCAGCGTTGAAGGAGGGGGGGCGGGCTATGGCTACACCTTC

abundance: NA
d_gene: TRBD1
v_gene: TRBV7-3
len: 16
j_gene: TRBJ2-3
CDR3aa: CASSLKTGGSGNTQYF
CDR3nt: TGTGCCAGCAGCCTCAAGACAGGGGGATCTGGGAACACGCAGTATTTT

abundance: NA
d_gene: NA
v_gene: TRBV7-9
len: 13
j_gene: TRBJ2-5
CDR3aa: CASSLRGTETQYF
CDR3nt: TGTGCCAGCAGCTTACGGGGGACGGAGACCCAGTACTTC

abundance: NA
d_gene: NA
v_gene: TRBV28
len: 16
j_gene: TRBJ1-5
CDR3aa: CASSPRGGGNNQPQHF
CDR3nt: TGTGCCAGCAGTCCGCGGGGAGGGGGGAACAATCAGCCCCAGCATTTT

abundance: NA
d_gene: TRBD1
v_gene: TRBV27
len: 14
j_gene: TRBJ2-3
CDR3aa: CASRGGAIVDTQYF
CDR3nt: TGTGCCAGCAGAGGGGGCGCAATTGTAGATACGCAGTATTTT

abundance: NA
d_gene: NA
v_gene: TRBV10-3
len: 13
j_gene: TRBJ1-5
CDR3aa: CAIRGGSGQPQHF
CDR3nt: TGTGCCATCAGGGGCGGGTCGGGTCAGCCCCAGCATTTT

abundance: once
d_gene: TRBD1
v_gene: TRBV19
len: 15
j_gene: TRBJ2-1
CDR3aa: CASSSRQGRGGEQFF
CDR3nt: TGTGCCAGTAGTTCGAGACAGGGACGAGGGGGTGAGCAGTTCTTC

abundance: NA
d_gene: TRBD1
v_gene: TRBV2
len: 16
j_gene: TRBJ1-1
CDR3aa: CASMGWDRNWNTEAFF
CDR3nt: TGTGCCAGCATGGGATGGGACAGAAATTGGAACACTGAAGCTTTCTTT

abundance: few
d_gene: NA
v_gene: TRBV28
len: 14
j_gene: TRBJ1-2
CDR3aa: CANPENLRQDGYTF
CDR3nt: TGTGCCAACCCCGAGAATCTTAGACAGGACGGCTACACCTTC

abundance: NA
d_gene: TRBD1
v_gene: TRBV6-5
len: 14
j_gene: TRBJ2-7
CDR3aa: CASRTRDRPYEQYF
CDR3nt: TGTGCCAGCAGAACCCGGGACAGGCCCTACGAGCAGTACTTC

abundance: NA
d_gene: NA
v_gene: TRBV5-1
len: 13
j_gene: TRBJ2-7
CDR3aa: CASSLGQGPEQYF
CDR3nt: TGCGCCAGCAGTTTAGGTCAGGGCCCCGAGCAGTACTTC

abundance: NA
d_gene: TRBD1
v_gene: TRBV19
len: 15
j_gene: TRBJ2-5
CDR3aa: CASSIITGGMKTQYF
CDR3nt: TGTGCCAGTAGTATAATTACAGGGGGCATGAAGACCCAGTACTTC

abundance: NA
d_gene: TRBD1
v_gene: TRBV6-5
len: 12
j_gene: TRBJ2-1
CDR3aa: CASSAQGSEQFF
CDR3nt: TGTGCCAGCAGCGCACAGGGGAGTGAGCAGTTCTTC

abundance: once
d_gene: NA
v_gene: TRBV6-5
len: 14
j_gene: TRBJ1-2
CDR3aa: CASSLLSGDYGYTF
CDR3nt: TGTGCCAGCAGCCTCCTTTCAGGGGACTATGGCTACACCTTC

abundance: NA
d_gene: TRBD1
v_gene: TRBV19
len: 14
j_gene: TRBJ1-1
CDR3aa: CASSIGQGYPEAFF
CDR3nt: TGTGCCAGTAGTATTGGACAGGGTTACCCCGAAGCTTTCTTT

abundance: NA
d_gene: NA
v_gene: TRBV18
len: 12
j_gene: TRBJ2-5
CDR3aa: CASSEYQETQYF
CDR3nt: TGTGCCAGCTCAGAGTATCAAGAGACCCAGTACTTC

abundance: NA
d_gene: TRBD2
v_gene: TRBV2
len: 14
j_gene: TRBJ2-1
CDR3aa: CASLVSGLANEQFF
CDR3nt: TGTGCCAGCCTGGTCTCGGGACTAGCTAATGAGCAGTTCTTC

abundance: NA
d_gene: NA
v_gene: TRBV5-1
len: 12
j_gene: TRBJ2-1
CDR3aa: CASSSFDREQFF
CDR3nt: TGCGCCAGCAGCTCCTTCGACAGGGAGCAGTTCTTC